This is a list of T cell receptor beta chains from one sample in a study of identical twins. TCRdb re-called the 5' RACE reads with MiXCR, one entry per CDR3 protein. The sample records about 240,000 distinct CDR3 sequences, more than 9.5% being singletons. These same records also appear under a second study, on yellow fever vaccine responses in identical twins.

Sequencing used memory (CD45RO+) T cells sorted from blood. These receptors originate from a woman between 18 and 29 years old in good health. CDR3s include the opening cysteine and the closing phenylalanine or tryptophan. D genes are given only for firm matches. Not every row has a clone size; where given, it reads once, few, many or a size class.

v_call	clone_size	d_call	j_call	cdr3_nt	cdr3_aa
TRBV4-3	many	TRBD2	TRBJ2-3	TGCGCCAGCAGCCAAGATGCGGGAGGCTCTAGCACAGATACGCAGTATTTT	CASSQDAGGSSTDTQYF
TRBV5-1	few	-	TRBJ2-7	TGCGCCAGCAGCGACCCCCCACCCTACGAGCAGTACTTC	CASSDPPPYEQYF
TRBV11-2	-	-	TRBJ2-1	TGTGCCAGCAGCTCCAATGCCGGGCTCAATGAGCAGTTCTTC	CASSSNAGLNEQFF
TRBV6-1	-	TRBD1	TRBJ2-4	TGTGCCAGCACATCGACAGGGCTAAAAAACATTCAGTACTTC	CASTSTGLKNIQYF
TRBV29-1	few	-	TRBJ2-5	TGCAGCGTTGACGGGTTCAGGGACGGGGAGACCCAGTACTTC	CSVDGFRDGETQYF
TRBV7-2	-	TRBD2	TRBJ2-2	TGTGCCAGCAGCTTAGTAGCGGGGGTCACCGGGGAGCTGTTTTTT	CASSLVAGVTGELFF
TRBV7-2	-	TRBD2	TRBJ2-5	TGTGCCAGCAGCTTTAGCGGGGGGGCCTTGAAGACCCAGTACTTC	CASSFSGGALKTQYF
TRBV21-1	few	-	TRBJ1-2	TGTGCCAGCAGCAGAGGGACAGGAACCTATGGCTACACCTTC	CASSRGTGTYGYTF
TRBV2	many	-	TRBJ2-5	TGTGCCAGCACGAGAGGTGGGAAAGAGACCCAGTACTTC	CASTRGGKETQYF
TRBV7-8	few	-	TRBJ2-3	TGTGCCAGCAGCTATGAGCAGCGTAGCACAGATACGCAGTATTTT	CASSYEQRSTDTQYF
TRBV6-1	few	-	TRBJ2-1	TGTGCCAGCAGTGCCCGGGACAACTCCTACAATGAGCAGTTCTTC	CASSARDNSYNEQFF
TRBV5-5	few	-	TRBJ2-6	TGTGCCAGCAGCTTCGAGGGTGGGGCCAACGTCCTGACTTTC	CASSFEGGANVLTF
TRBV20-1	few	-	TRBJ1-6	TGCAGTAGCCCACCGACAGTTAATTCACCCCTCCACTTT	CSSPPTVNSPLHF
TRBV28	few	-	TRBJ1-1	TGTGCCAGCAGTCCCCTGGGGTGGGACACTGAAGCTTTCTTT	CASSPLGWDTEAFF
TRBV9	few	TRBD2	TRBJ2-3	TGTGCCAGCAGTAGACTAGCGGGGGCCCCAGATACGCAGTATTTT	CASSRLAGAPDTQYF
TRBV5-1	few	-	TRBJ1-1	TGCGCCAGCAGGGCAGGGTCTGAAGCTTTCTTT	CASRAGSEAFF